The rows below give T cell receptor beta chains drawn from one sample of a study of T-cell reconstitution after alpha-beta-depleted transplantation in children. TCRdb reanalysed the PCR reads using MiXCR and keeps one entry per CDR3 protein. The repertoire holds over 200,000 distinct CDR3 sequences, with approximately 17% as singletons. The sequenced sample was PBMCs, mostly from graft donor cells, obtained 360 days after TCRalphabeta/CD19-depleted stem cell transplant. The receptors were gathered from a male patient aged 2 to 10 who had a stem cell transplant for acute lymphoblastic leukemia, so the T cells may come from the graft donor. Both conserved end residues are part of each CDR3. Each record gives: clone size, V gene, D gene, J gene, CDR3 DNA, CDR3 protein. D genes are given only for firm matches. The size field is filled for only some rows; it gives once, few, many or a size class.

.	TRBV7-2	TRBD1	TRBJ2-7	TGTGCCAGCCATAGACAGGGGGCTTTTAGCTCCTACGAGCAGTACTTC	CASHRQGAFSSYEQYF
few	TRBV7-2	.	TRBJ2-2	TGTGCCAGCAGCTTTTGGTTTAGACAGTGGGGGACCGGGGAGCTGTTTTTT	CASSFWFRQWGTGELFF
.	TRBV14	.	TRBJ1-6	TGTGCCAGCAGTCTCAGGGGCGGCAATTCACCCCTCCACTTT	CASSLRGGNSPLHF
.	TRBV7-9	.	TRBJ2-7	TGTGCCAGCCTAGGAGGGCTCCCCTACGAGCAGTACTTC	CASLGGLPYEQYF
.	TRBV10-3	TRBD1	TRBJ2-7	TGTGCCATCAGAGGGACAGGGGGCGCGGGTGGAGCCTACGAGCAGTACTTC	CAIRGTGGAGGAYEQYF
few	TRBV5-1	TRBD1	TRBJ2-7	TGCGCCAGCAGCTTGTCCGGGACAGCGTCCGAGCAGTACTTC	CASSLSGTASEQYF
many	TRBV6-1	.	TRBJ2-1	TGTGCCAGCAGTGAAGTCTTCGCTGATGAGCAGTTCTTC	CASSEVFADEQFF
.	TRBV5-1	.	TRBJ1-6	TGCGCCAGCAGCCAAACGTGGGGGGCTGATTCACCCCTCCACTTT	CASSQTWGADSPLHF
.	TRBV15	.	TRBJ2-7	TGTGCCACCAGTTTAGAGAGCTCCTACGAGCAGTACTTC	CATSLESSYEQYF
.	TRBV18	.	TRBJ2-5	TGTGCCAGCCATCGGGACTTTCAAGAGACCCAGTACTTC	CASHRDFQETQYF
few	TRBV6-2/TRBV6-3	.	TRBJ2-5	TGTGCCAGCAGTTACTCTCCCAGCGGAGTCCTTTCAGAGACCCAGAACTTC	CASSYSPSGVLSETQNF
few	TRBV2	.	TRBJ1-2	TGTGCCAGCAGGGACGAGGGTCGGGATGGCTACACCTTC	CASRDEGRDGYTF
few	TRBV29-1	.	TRBJ1-1	TGCAGCGTTGGGGTTCTGAACACTGAAGCTTTCTTT	CSVGVLNTEAFF
.	TRBV12-3/TRBV12-4	.	TRBJ1-1	TGTGCCAGCAACACCGGGACAAGGAACACTGAAGCTTTCTTT	CASNTGTRNTEAFF
.	TRBV4-1	TRBD2	TRBJ2-5	TGCGCCAGCAGCCTAGGACTAGCGGGGGGGCTGAAGACCCAGTACTTC	CASSLGLAGGLKTQYF
.	TRBV4-1	TRBD1	TRBJ1-1	TGCGCCAGCAGCCAAGTCCAGGGGGCCCTTGAAGCTTTCTTT	CASSQVQGALEAFF
.	TRBV30	.	TRBJ1-4	TGTGCCTGGAGTACAGTCTCAACTAATGAAAAACTGTTTTTT	CAWSTVSTNEKLFF
.	TRBV10-3	.	TRBJ2-4	TGTGCCATCAGTGAGTCTGAAGTAGCCAAAAACATTCAGTACTTC	CAISESEVAKNIQYF
many	TRBV6-1	.	TRBJ1-6	TGTGCCAGCACCCTCAGCGGGGCAGAGAATTCACCCCTCCACTTT	CASTLSGAENSPLHF
few	TRBV6-5	.	TRBJ1-2	TGTGCCAGCAGTTACTCGTCCCACGGGCAGCCAAACAACTATGGCTACACCTTC	CASSYSSHGQPNNYGYTF
few	TRBV27	.	TRBJ2-2	TGTGCCAGCAGTTCTCCGGGAACGAACACCGGGGAGCTGTTTTTT	CASSSPGTNTGELFF
.	TRBV18	.	TRBJ1-2	TGTGCCAGCTCGCGCGGTACAGGGAGTGAGAGGGTGGACTATGGCTACACCTTC	CASSRGTGSERVDYGYTF
many	TRBV12-3/TRBV12-4	.	TRBJ2-2	TGTGCCAGCAGCCAGAGGAGGGGAGCGGACACCGGGGAGCTGTTTTTT	CASSQRRGADTGELFF
.	TRBV15	TRBD1	TRBJ1-5	TGTGCCACCAGCCCGACAGGGGGCCTCAATCAGCCCCAGCATTTT	CATSPTGGLNQPQHF
few	TRBV18	.	TRBJ2-3	TGTGCCAGCTCACCACTCGAACAGTCCTGGGGTACAGATACGCAGTATTTT	CASSPLEQSWGTDTQYF
.	TRBV7-2	.	TRBJ2-7	TGTGCCAGCAGCTTAGTGAGTGGGGAGCAGTACTTC	CASSLVSGEQYF
.	TRBV20-1	TRBD1	TRBJ2-7	TGCAGTGCGATTGACAGGGACCCCTCCTACGAGCAGTACTTC	CSAIDRDPSYEQYF
few	TRBV12-3/TRBV12-4	.	TRBJ1-1	TGTGCCAGCAGTTTACACCAGAACACTGAAGCTTTCTTT	CASSLHQNTEAFF
few	TRBV18	TRBD1	TRBJ1-4	TGTGCCAGCTCACTTCGTCAGGGGGCGACTAATGAAAAACTGTTTTTT	CASSLRQGATNEKLFF
.	TRBV12-3/TRBV12-4	.	TRBJ1-5	TGTGCCAGCAGTTTAGGCGGGTTGCAGCATTTT	CASSLGGLQHF
.	TRBV24-1	TRBD1	TRBJ2-5	TGTGCCACCAGTGAGGCCGGGACAGGGGGAACACAAGAGACCCAGTACTTC	CATSEAGTGGTQETQYF
few	TRBV12-3/TRBV12-4	TRBD1	TRBJ1-2	TGTGCCAGCAGTTTTGAGACCGGGACAGGGAGGAGAGGCTACACCTTC	CASSFETGTGRRGYTF
few	TRBV12-3/TRBV12-4	TRBD1	TRBJ2-3	TGTGCCAGCAGTATGGACAGGATGGTCGCTAGCACAGATACGCAGTATTTT	CASSMDRMVASTDTQYF
.	TRBV13	.	TRBJ2-3	TGTGCCAGCAGCCTATGGAGAGAGGCCGGGACAGATACGCAGTATTTT	CASSLWREAGTDTQYF
.	TRBV12-3/TRBV12-4	.	TRBJ2-3	TGTGCCAGCACCCCCGGATACACAGATACGCAGTATTTT	CASTPGYTDTQYF
.	TRBV20-1	.	TRBJ2-7	TGCAGTGCTAGAGGCGGGACCGAGCAGTACTTC	CSARGGTEQYF
.	TRBV5-1	.	TRBJ1-6	TGCGCCAGCAGCTTTGCTGATCGGTCCTATAATTCACCCCTCCACTTT	CASSFADRSYNSPLHF
few	TRBV12-3/TRBV12-4	TRBD1	TRBJ2-2	TGTGCCAGCAGTAAAGGACAGGAGAACACCGGGGAGCTGTTTTTT	CASSKGQENTGELFF
.	TRBV12-3/TRBV12-4	TRBD1	TRBJ2-2	TGTGCCAGCAGGAAGGTGCGGGACAGGGGGCCTGGGGAGCTGTTTTTT	CASRKVRDRGPGELFF
few	TRBV5-6	TRBD1	TRBJ2-5	TGTGCCAGCAGCCAGCGGACAGGGTCGATCGGGGAGACCCAGTACTTC	CASSQRTGSIGETQYF
once	TRBV6-1	TRBD2	TRBJ2-2	TGTGCCAGCAAGGAAGCGGGGGAGAACACCGGGGAGCTGTTTTTT	CASKEAGENTGELFF
.	TRBV7-2	.	TRBJ2-7	TGTGCCAGCAGCCTGAGGGCAGGCCCTTCCTACGAGCAGTACTTC	CASSLRAGPSYEQYF
.	TRBV9	.	TRBJ2-2	.	CASSASVAGGASFF
.	TRBV30	.	TRBJ2-1	TGTGCCTGGAGGGGAACACCCGGTTATGAGCAGTTCTTC	CAWRGTPGYEQFF
.	TRBV6-1	.	TRBJ2-5	TGTGCCAGCGGGGGTAGTGGGTCTCCCCACGGAAAGACCCAGTACTTC	CASGGSGSPHGKTQYF
.	TRBV10-3	.	TRBJ1-6	TGTGCCATTGGGCCCCGGGACTCCCTCCACTTT	CAIGPRDSLHF
.	TRBV6-2/TRBV6-3	.	TRBJ2-7	TGTGCCAGCAGCCTCGTTTTATACGAGCAGTACTTC	CASSLVLYEQYF
many	TRBV20-1	.	TRBJ1-3	TGCAGTGCTAGCTGGGGCGGTAACTCTGGAAACACCATATATTTT	CSASWGGNSGNTIYF